The sequence of this TCR beta chain was determined in a study of spatial heterogeneity in lung cancer (dated by TCRdb to between 2018 and 2021). About the study as a whole: The donors were more than 65 patients from the lung TRACERx cohort who had early-stage, untreated non-small cell lung cancer. Beta-chain transcripts were consistently detected in greater numbers than alpha-chain transcripts, which likely reflected higher beta-chain transcript abundance. TCR alpha and beta repertoires were quantitatively compared across multiple tumor regions, matched nontumor lung and blood in non-small cell lung cancer. Nonsynonymous mutation counts, determined by whole-exome sequencing of tumor tissue, were related to features of the TCR repertoire. In the raw uncorrected reads, each unique combination of TCR and UMI appeared more than ten times on average. Follow-up PBMC samples were sequenced whenever the samples were available, and the median time to follow-up was approximately 2 years after resection. At surgery, both alpha and beta chains were TCR-sequenced in 200 to 250 tumor regions, about 64 matched nontumor lung samples and a few dozen PBMC samples. Study-wide findings and limitations: Additional single-cell paired TCR alpha and beta sequencing was considered necessary to confirm, at a functional level, the hypothesis that regional TCRs recognize regional mutations. Comparisons of baseline and follow-up blood repertoires included only 14 patients. Ubiquitous expanded tumor TCRs were detected in blood more often at tumor resection than at routine follow-up.

Per the germline V gene, ENHRY is the CDR1 and SYGVKD is the CDR2. Inclusive of the bounding cysteine and phenylalanine, the CDR3 is 14 residues long. The CDR3 DNA has 42 bases and is translated from base 1. V is pared back by 2 bases and J by 1 base, with 6 bases lying between the germline termini. This clonotype was seen more than once but under ten times. Its recognized antigen is unknown. Base qualities were left out, and no much larger clone turns up one base away. Libraries were prepared through 5' RACE. The instrument was a NextSeq 500. To allow correction of PCR and sequencing errors, the TCR library protocol tagged every TCR cDNA molecule with a unique molecular identifier. On the study's bioinformatics: TCR identification, UMI-based error correction and CDR3 extraction were performed with Decombinator tools. Expanded TCRs were defined as those above a frequency of 2 per 1,000, corresponding to the top 1% of the tumor frequency distribution. Rényi diversity was computed with the R vegan package after subsampling each repertoire 100 times to 5,000 TCRs. CDR3 similarity networks were built from amino acid triplet string-kernel similarity, connecting CDR3s with pairwise similarity above 0.82. TCRdb took the public reads, trimmed them with fastp at Q25, ran MiXCR for clone calling and kept in-frame beta chains. Merged by CDR3 protein, the rows form single entries marked with the most common genes and DNA. TCRdb's processing, not the authors' own work, is the source of the V and J calls. The sample table records over 45,000 distinct CDR3 sequences; 12% of these occur just once. Jointly, the top ten make up more than 25% of the sample.

This sample's time point label indicates: blood at routine non-recurrence follow-up after resection. Without any cell sorting, TCR sequencing was performed on whole RNA extracted either from tumor and nontumor lung tissue or from cryopreserved PBMC samples. A patient was chosen for TCR sequencing only when enough RNA was available from at least two tumor regions. The TCR was taken from a male donor with early-stage non-small cell lung cancer. The chain is assembled from TRBV10-3 and TRBJ1-5; TRBD1 is a weak D gene call, 5 bases matching. The sequencing used PBMCs, collected at follow-up. Here is the DNA: TGTGCCATCAGTGAGCGGACAAGCAATCAGCCCCAGCATTTT. Its coded protein is CAISERTSNQPQHF.